This TCR beta chain came from a study of blood T cell repertoires in COVID-19 (dated by TCRdb to the early 2020s). Regarding the research as a whole: Samples covering the acute and convalescent phases of COVID-19 were provided by collaborators in the United States, Italy and Spain. HLA class I and class II types, where available, came from metadata supplied by the sample provider rather than from assay-based typing. A freely available public database, intended as a resource for researchers studying the immune response to SARS-CoV-2, is where the repertoires were released. Samples were obtained from the ongoing ImmuneRACE study (first 160 participants) and from 1,000 to 1,500 subjects provided by 6 global collaborators. The sample metadata nearly always contained a de-identified subject ID, COVID-19 status, age in years and sex. The material from the prospective study consisted of cDNA or gDNA derived from T cells, B-cell-depleted T cells, or PBMCs. Deeply sampled blood TCRbeta repertoires from subjects exposed to, actively infected with, or recovered from COVID-19 were included in the dataset.

The CDR3 runs 16 amino acids, cysteine and phenylalanine included. Only the CDR3 portion is preserved as DNA: 48 bases, with reading frame beginning at the first base. The germline V gene encodes CDR1 SEHNR and CDR2 FQNEAQ (reference sequence). The trim is 7 bases for V and 0 bases for J, with a gap of 18 bases between the germline ends. The immunoSEQ Assay, a bias-controlled multiplex PCR, was used to amplify TCRbeta CDR3 regions from genomic DNA. Per the authors' processing: Nucleated cell counts per sample were estimated from amplification of reference gene primers within the assay. To quantify the absolute abundance of each unique TCRbeta CDR3 rearrangement, sequence reads were collapsed and filtered. For each sample, productive Simpson clonality was calculated as the square root of Simpson's diversity index across productive rearrangements. TCRdb stores this immuneACCESS table with in-frame sequences only. Part of the clones is absent; in the studies checked, under half of the shortfall reflects unresolved V genes, and no reason is known for the rest. The DNA gave D and trimming, while V, J and clone size come from that table. The sample table records roughly 180,000 clones; less than 85% of these occur just once. Clones ranked in the top ten supply around 18% of the sample.

On this clone itself: The clone's antigen remains unknown. The record has no base qualities; no much larger clone is one base away.

Broad study findings and their caveats: Clinical and demographic metadata were provided uncurated, with the amount varying by source and participant.

Participants in the prospective study were enrolled through a virtual design, were aged roughly 18 to 90 years, and lived in 24 United States geographic areas. To assign participants to cohorts, the prospective study relied on clinical history that participants themselves reported in a screening survey and a study questionnaire. ImmuneRACE Cohort 3 recovered participants were defined by two consecutive negative NP/OP PCR tests, healthcare professional clearance, or symptom resolution. Each participant in the prospective study had whole blood, serum and a nasopharyngeal or oropharyngeal swab collected by mobile phlebotomists. Participants in the prospective study had the option to provide additional blood draws and questionnaires over a roughly 2-month period. Before DNA extraction, prospective study blood samples were shipped either frozen or at room temperature.

The sequence joins TRBV7-9 to TRBJ1-2, with no confidently assigned D gene. This clonotype originated in a man aged 55 to 69 who had recovered from COVID-19. Sequences were obtained from PBMCs or T cells enriched from blood (not recorded which). The sequenced DNA is TGTGCCAGCAACAACCCTAGCAGGCCGGCTAACTATGGCTACACCTTC. It is translated as CASNNPSRPANYGYTF. This CDR3, with the reference TRBV7-9 and TRBJ1-2 proteins standing in past its ends, gives the full variable domain DTGVSQNPRHKITKRGQNVTFRCDPISEHNRLYWYRQTLGQGPEFLTYFQNEAQLEKSRLLSDRFSAERPKGSFSTLEIQRTEQGDSAMYLCASNNPSRPANYGYTFGSGTRLTVV.